One and the same sample provided the 5 T cell receptor beta chains below, sequenced in a study of CD8+ T cells in alopecia areata. Following extraction, RNA underwent reverse transcription to cDNA, which served as the sequencing template. Data came from immunoSEQ multiplex PCR; TCRdb stores just in-frame clones and leaves some out. The sample shows roughly 150,000 clones, 40% to 60% of them seen only once. The input for sequencing was CD8+ T cells sorted from blood, taken at week 0. The receptors here all came from a human donor with alopecia areata.

This clone was seen only once. The gene calls are TRBV30 and TRBJ2-7; D gene ambiguous. Germline CDR1 reads GTSNPN; CDR2 reads SVGIG (reference sequence). Trimming pared 0 bases from V and 7 bases from J, leaving 10 bases between. The CDR3 covers 12 residues. Here the CDR3 reads CAWSVGQDEQYF. DNA for the CDR3: TGTGCCTGGAGTGTAGGCCAGGATGAGCAGTACTTC.

The chain couples TRBV4-3 to TRBJ2-1, with a weak D call TRBD2 (6 bases). Per the germline V gene, CDR1 is LGHNA and CDR2 is YSLEER. This CDR3 comprises 15 residues. V gave up 0 bases and J gave up 2 bases, with 8 bases separating them. CDR3 in amino acids: CASSQEPSAYNEQFF. Written as DNA, the CDR3 is TGCGCCAGCAGCCAAGAGCCTAGCGCCTACAATGAGCAGTTCTTC.

The CDR3, as DNA: TGCAGCGTTGAGGATTCGGGTAGGTCCTACGAGCAGTACTTC. Its protein product is CSVEDSGRSYEQYF. This sequence joins TRBV29-1 and TRBJ2-7; no definite D call. Deletions cut 3 bases from V and 1 base from J, with 13 bases between. CDR3 size: 14 residues. Germline loops: CDR1 SQVTM, CDR2 ANQGSEA.

Turning to this clone: Other DNA variants within this sample encode the same CDR3. This chain connects TRBV29-1 to TRBJ2-7; TRBD1 aligns across 8 bases. Germline V gene lookup returns CDR1 SQVTM and CDR2 ANQGSEA. The trim removed 4 bases at V and 6 bases at J, leaving 5 bases unmatched. The CDR3 sequence is 12 residues long. The CDR3 coding sequence is TGCAGCGTTGTCGGAACAGGGGGCGAGCAGTACTTC. Amino acid sequence: CSVVGTGGEQYF.

This clone was counted a single time. The chain has TRBV25-1 and TRBJ2-5, with 8 bases that match TRBD1. J was trimmed by 4 bases and V by 1 base; bases with no gene match: 14. Germline CDR1 is MGHDK and CDR2 is SYGVNS. The CDR3 has 18 amino acids. This CDR3 reads CASSESWWTGRLSETQYF. For the CDR3, the DNA is TGTGCCAGCAGTGAATCTTGGTGGACAGGGAGGTTATCAGAGACCCAGTACTTC.